What follows is one T cell receptor beta chain and its context. Trimming removed 3 bases at V and 3 bases at J, with 9 bases between. Germline values: CDR1 LNHDA, CDR2 SQIVND (reference sequence). This CDR3 contains 13 residues. The sample is drawn from a study of T cell changes during pregnancy in multiple sclerosis. The table came from immunoSEQ multiplex PCR; TCRdb's copy has only in-frame clones and leaves some out. The table shows about 79,000 clones, with roughly 93% occurring only once. The sample here was peripheral blood, taken in the second trimester of pregnancy. This receptor was taken from a female donor in good health, enrolled as a control in a pregnancy study. The chain is built from TRBV19 and TRBJ2-7, with D possibly matching TRBD1 (6 bases). The CDR3 sequence: CASSIGQFYEQYF. CDR3 nucleotides: TGTGCCAGTAGTATCGGACAGTTCTACGAGCAGTACTTC.